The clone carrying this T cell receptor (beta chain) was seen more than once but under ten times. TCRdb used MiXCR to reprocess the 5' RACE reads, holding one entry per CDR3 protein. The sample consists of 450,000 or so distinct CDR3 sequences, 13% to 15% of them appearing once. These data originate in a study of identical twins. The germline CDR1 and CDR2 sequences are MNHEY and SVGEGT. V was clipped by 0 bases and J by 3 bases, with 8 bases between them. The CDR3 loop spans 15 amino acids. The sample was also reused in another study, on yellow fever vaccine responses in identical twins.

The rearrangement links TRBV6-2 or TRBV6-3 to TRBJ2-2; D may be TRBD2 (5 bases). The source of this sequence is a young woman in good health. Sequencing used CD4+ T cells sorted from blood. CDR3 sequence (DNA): TGTGCCAGCAGTTACTCGGGAGTTGACACCGGGGAGCTGTTTTTT. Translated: CASSYSGVDTGELFF.